The rows below give T cell receptor beta chains drawn from one sample of a study of T cells in Graves' hyperthyroidism and ophthalmopathy. TCRdb used MiXCR to reprocess the multiplex PCR reads, holding one entry per CDR3 protein. This table holds about 710,000 distinct CDR3 sequences, about 16% found once. The sequencing sample was made of blood. Receptors originate from a man between 18 and 29 years old with Graves' hyperthyroidism. Each CDR3 is given with its conserved first and last residue. Each record gives: V gene, J gene, clone size, D gene, CDR3 DNA, CDR3 protein. The D gene is left open where the match is weak. Clone size is stated in some rows and not others, as once, few, many or a class when expanded.

TRBV6-5	TRBJ1-2	few	-	TGTGCCAGCAGTTACAGTCGCAGGGCAGGGGACTATGGCTACACCTTC	CASSYSRRAGDYGYTF
TRBV5-1	TRBJ2-2	few	-	TGCGCCAGCAGCTTTGTTGGCGGGTCCGCTTCGGTGTTTTTT	CASSFVGGSASVFF
TRBV20-1	TRBJ2-6	many	TRBD2	TGCAGTGCTAGAGTATCGTCCAGCGGGACCTCTGGGGCCAACGTCCTGACTTTC	CSARVSSSGTSGANVLTF
TRBV30	TRBJ1-1	-	-	TGTGCCTGGAACTTTTGGAACACTGAAGCTTTCTTT	CAWNFWNTEAFF
TRBV28	TRBJ2-7	many	-	TGTGCCAGCAGTTTGGAGGGCCCCTACGAGCAGTACTTC	CASSLEGPYEQYF
TRBV12-3/TRBV12-4	TRBJ2-7	many	TRBD2	TGTGCCAGCAGTACTAGCGGGAGTTCTGAGCAGTACTTC	CASSTSGSSEQYF
TRBV20-1	TRBJ2-3	-	TRBD2	TGCAGTGCGAATCTAGCGGGAGTAAGGGATACGCAGTATTTT	CSANLAGVRDTQYF
TRBV29-1	TRBJ1-2	-	-	TGCAGCGTTGCCCAGGGGTATAGCTATGGCTACACCTTC	CSVAQGYSYGYTF
TRBV30	TRBJ2-7	few	TRBD2	TGTGCCAGTGGGACTAGGTTATCCGAGCAGTACTTC	CASGTRLSEQYF
TRBV28	TRBJ1-2	many	TRBD1	TGTGCCAGCAGCAATGACAGGGGCGCTGAAAATGGCTACACCTTC	CASSNDRGAENGYTF
TRBV6-5	TRBJ2-1	few	TRBD1	TGTGCCAGCAGTTACCCGGACAGGGGGCTTAGATTCTCCTACAATGAGCAGTTCTTC	CASSYPDRGLRFSYNEQFF
TRBV28	TRBJ2-3	many	-	TGTGCCAGCATTCCGCGGCCTTCCACAGATACGCAGTATTTT	CASIPRPSTDTQYF
TRBV28	TRBJ2-6	few	TRBD1	TGTGCCAGCAGTTTTCGCGGGACAGGGCATACTGGGGCCAACGTCCTGACTTTC	CASSFRGTGHTGANVLTF
TRBV7-9	TRBJ2-7	few	-	TGTGCCAGCAAAGACGGGAGCTACGAGCAGTACTTC	CASKDGSYEQYF
TRBV3-1	TRBJ2-3	many	TRBD2	TGTGCCAGCAGCCAAGATTGGGAGGGGACGCAGTATTTT	CASSQDWEGTQYF
TRBV28	TRBJ1-4	few	TRBD1	TGTGCCACTGGACAGGGCGGTAGGACTAATGAAAAACTGTTTTTT	CATGQGGRTNEKLFF
TRBV9	TRBJ2-2	-	TRBD2	TGTGCCAGCATATCGTGCGGGAGGGATCCCGGGGAGCTGTTTTTT	CASISCGRDPGELFF
TRBV7-2	TRBJ1-2	many	-	TGTGCCAGCAGCTTGTACAGGGCCCCTAACTATGGCTACACCTTC	CASSLYRAPNYGYTF
TRBV7-6	TRBJ2-6	few	-	TGTGCCAGCAGTAGGATGGCGGGCGACTCTGGGGCCAACGTCCTGACTTTC	CASSRMAGDSGANVLTF
TRBV25-1	TRBJ2-1	few	-	TGTGCCAGCAGAGCTCTAGGGGCGACGAGGCAGTTCTTC	CASRALGATRQFF
TRBV10-3	TRBJ2-1	few	-	TGTGCCATCAGTGGGTCCAGGGACAATGAGCAGTTCTTC	CAISGSRDNEQFF
TRBV15	TRBJ2-2	few	TRBD2	TGTGCCACCACCAGCGGGGGGCAGAACACCGGGGAGCTGTTTTTT	CATTSGGQNTGELFF
TRBV20-1	TRBJ2-1	many	-	TGCAGTGCGCCACGGAAAGCGGGTCAAAGCTCCTACAATGAGCAGTTCTTC	CSAPRKAGQSSYNEQFF
TRBV12-3/TRBV12-4	TRBJ2-1	-	TRBD2	TGTGCCAGCAGTATCGGACTAGCGGGAGCTAACAATGAGCAGTTCTTC	CASSIGLAGANNEQFF
TRBV5-6	TRBJ1-5	-	-	TGTGCCAGCAGCTTGGGAGCGACAGTGGGCAATCAGCCCCAGCATTTT	CASSLGATVGNQPQHF
TRBV5-1	TRBJ2-6	-	-	TGCGCCAGCAGCTTGGGTATATCCGGGGGCTCTGGGGCCAACGTCCTGACTTTC	CASSLGISGGSGANVLTF
TRBV10-3	TRBJ2-7	-	TRBD2	TGTGCCATCACCGGGACGGGGGAGGGGGAGCAGTACTTC	CAITGTGEGEQYF
TRBV30	TRBJ2-3	-	-	TGTGCCTGCCGACCCGCGGGAGAGGGGGCAGATACGCAGTATTTT	CACRPAGEGADTQYF
TRBV28	TRBJ2-2	few	TRBD2	TGTGCCAGCAGTTTATCGGGACTAGCCGTGAACACCGGGGAGCTGTTTTTT	CASSLSGLAVNTGELFF
TRBV5-4	TRBJ1-2	-	TRBD1	TGTGCCAGCAGCAGGACAGGGGCATATGGCTACACCTTC	CASSRTGAYGYTF
TRBV19	TRBJ1-1	many	-	TGTGCCAGTAGTATCGGGATGGCTGAAGCTTTCTTT	CASSIGMAEAFF
TRBV30	TRBJ1-2	many	-	TGTGCCTGGAGTAGGGCGAACTATGGCTACACCTTC	CAWSRANYGYTF
TRBV20-1	TRBJ2-5	few	TRBD2	TGCAGTGCTACTCCGGGACTAGCGGCCCAAGAGACCCAGTACTTC	CSATPGLAAQETQYF
TRBV19	TRBJ2-7	-	TRBD1	TGTGCCAGTAGTACGACAGGGTCGGTCCCCTACGAGCAGTACTTC	CASSTTGSVPYEQYF
TRBV12-3/TRBV12-4	TRBJ2-7	-	-	TGTGCCAGCAGTTTAGGCAGCGGCTCCTACTACGAGCAGTACTTC	CASSLGSGSYYEQYF
TRBV28	TRBJ2-7	few	TRBD1	TGTGCCAGCAGTTTTGCGACAGGGGCCCCCTACGAGCAGTACTTC	CASSFATGAPYEQYF
TRBV6-2/TRBV6-3	TRBJ2-7	many	TRBD2	TGTGCCAGCAGTTCGATCACTCGGCTAGCGGGAGCACACGAGCAGTACTTC	CASSSITRLAGAHEQYF
TRBV4-2	TRBJ2-7	few	-	TGTGCCAGCAGCCAAGATTCCTGGGGCTCCTACGAGCAGTACTTC	CASSQDSWGSYEQYF
TRBV20-1	TRBJ2-2	few	TRBD2	TGCAGTGCTAGGGAGGGACTAGCGGGATCGGACACCGGGGAGCTGTTTTTT	CSAREGLAGSDTGELFF
TRBV28	TRBJ1-3	-	TRBD1	TGTGCCAGCAGACCTCGGGACAGGGGGCTTACCTACTCTGGAAACACCATATATTTT	CASRPRDRGLTYSGNTIYF
TRBV2	TRBJ2-1	many	-	TGTGCCAGCAGTGAACTAGGGGTCGATGAGCAGTTCTTC	CASSELGVDEQFF
TRBV2	TRBJ1-1	many	-	TGTGCCAGCAGCGGGGGGGGGACAACTGAAGCTTTCTTT	CASSGGGTTEAFF
TRBV10-3	TRBJ1-5	-	TRBD1	TGTGCCATCAGTGACCCTGAGACAGGGGGCAACCATCAGCCCCAGCATTTT	CAISDPETGGNHQPQHF
TRBV14	TRBJ1-6	-	TRBD1	TGTGCCAGCAGCCAAGTACAGGGGGCCGCTTCACCCCTCCACTTT	CASSQVQGAASPLHF
TRBV29-1	TRBJ1-1	-	-	TGCAGCGTTAGGACAGACACTGAAGCTTTCTTT	CSVRTDTEAFF
TRBV5-1	TRBJ2-7	few	TRBD1	TGCGCCAGCAGCTCCACAGGGGGTGGAGAGCAGTACTTC	CASSSTGGGEQYF
TRBV7-3	TRBJ2-3	-	-	TGTGCCAGCAGCTTACGGGCAGTCACAGATACGCAGTATTTT	CASSLRAVTDTQYF
TRBV28	TRBJ1-6	few	-	TGTGCCAGCAGTTTAAAACCAGGCGGATATAATTCACCCCTCCACTTT	CASSLKPGGYNSPLHF
TRBV28	TRBJ2-7	many	-	TGTGCCAGCAGTACCGGGGACACCCATAAGCAGTACTTC	CASSTGDTHKQYF